These 29 T cell receptor beta chains were all obtained from the same sample, sequenced in a study of T cell responses to AZD1222 COVID-19 vaccine. Repertoires were generated with immunoSEQ multiplex PCR, while TCRdb's copy carries only in-frame clones and drops some. The table includes about 120,000 clones, 80% to 90% detected once. The sample in question was peripheral blood, obtained on day 0 of AZD1222 vaccination. The source is an adult in good health.

The chain has TRBV29-1 and TRBJ2-7, with D maybe TRBD1 (6 bases). Trimming cost V 5 bases and J 3 bases, with 17 bases left between them. This CDR3 is built from 14 residues. Germline V CDR1 and CDR2: SQVTM, ANQGSEA. The CDR3 sequence is CSVNRGQPNYEQYF. In DNA, the CDR3 is TGCAGCGTTAATCGAGGACAGCCTAACTACGAGCAGTACTTC.

The chain links TRBV6-2 or TRBV6-3 to TRBJ1-1, with 7 bases matching TRBD1. Germline CDR1 and CDR2: MNHEY and SVGEGT. The CDR3 length is 15 residues. The V gene end was trimmed by 7 bases and the J gene end by 1 base; junction bases not matched to a gene: 9. The CDR3 DNA reads as TGTGCCAGCAACCCCCCAGGGGGGAGGAACACTGAAGCTTTCTTT. Translated, it gives CASNPPGGRNTEAFF.

The chain is built from TRBV5-1 and TRBJ2-5; 7 nucleotides align to TRBD1. Germline V CDR1 and CDR2: SGHRS, YFSETQ. CDR3 size: 13 residues. Trimming took 5 bases from V and 3 from J; bases not matched to a gene: 4. The CDR3 coding sequence is TGCGCCAGCAGTCTTCAGGGGGAAGAGACCCAGTACTTC. This codes for CASSLQGEETQYF.

The CDR3 loop reads CATSVASEQYF. The CDR3 coding sequence is TGTGCCACCAGCGTCGCTAGCGAGCAGTACTTC. This chain joins TRBV15 and TRBJ2-7; D gene unclear. Germline loops: CDR1 LNHNV, CDR2 YYDKDF (reference sequence). Trimming stripped 5 bases from V and 6 bases from J, with 8 bases between. The CDR3 is 11 amino acids. Together with reference TRBV15 and TRBJ2-7, the CDR3 gives the full variable domain: DAMVIQNPRYQVTQFGKPVTLSCSQTLNHNVMYWYQQKSSQAPKLLFHYYDKDFNNEADTPDNFQSRRPNTSFCFLDIRSPGLGDTAMYLCATSVASEQYFGPGTRLTVT.

This chain joins TRBV5-1 and TRBJ2-7, with 8 bases fitting TRBD1. CDR1 is SGHRS and CDR2 is YFSETQ in the germline V gene. The CDR3 covers 15 residues. J was trimmed by 2 bases and V by 5 bases; bases with no gene match: 9. The CDR3: CASRAGTGITYEQYF. In DNA form, the CDR3 reads TGCGCCAGCAGGGCAGGGACAGGAATAACCTACGAGCAGTACTTC. Using reference TRBV5-1 and TRBJ2-7 for the parts outside the CDR3, the full variable domain is KAGVTQTPRYLIKTRGQQVTLSCSPISGHRSVSWYQQTPGQGLQFLFEYFSETQRNKGNFPGRFSGRQFSNSRSEMNVSTLELGDSALYLCASRAGTGITYEQYFGPGTRLTVT.

V gene TRBV25-1 combines with J gene TRBJ2-1, with 8 bases fitting TRBD2. The trim removed 1 base at V and 1 base at J, leaving 6 bases unmatched. The germline CDR1 and CDR2 sequences are MGHDK and SYGVNS. The CDR3 length is 17 residues. The CDR3 region is CASSESTSGGSYNEQFF. The CDR3 bases are TGTGCCAGCAGTGAATCAACTAGCGGCGGTTCCTACAATGAGCAGTTCTTC.

V gene TRBV10-3 combines with J gene TRBJ2-7, with D unresolved. Germline lookup yields CDR1 ENHRY and CDR2 SYGVKD. V dropped 2 bases and J dropped 5 bases, with 7 bases sitting between them. This CDR3 has 12 amino acids. CDR3 loop: CAISEDQDEQYF. The CDR3 nucleotides are TGTGCCATCAGTGAGGACCAAGACGAGCAGTACTTC.

The CDR3 loop is CASSVEAQVMNTEAFF. Here the CDR3 DNA reads TGCGCCAGCAGCGTGGAGGCACAGGTTATGAACACTGAAGCTTTCTTT. The rearrangement links TRBV5-1 to TRBJ1-1, with D perhaps matching TRBD1 (5 bases). CDR1 is SGHRS and CDR2 is YFSETQ in the germline V gene. Trimming shortened V by 4 bases and J by 0 bases, and 16 bases separated the two germline ends. This CDR3 has 16 amino acids.

This clone showed up just once. The CDR3 DNA reads TGTGCCAGCAGTTATGGGCAGGGGCCTTGGGATACGCAGTATTTT. It is translated as CASSYGQGPWDTQYF. The chain joins TRBV6-5 to TRBJ2-3; TRBD1 is a possible D gene (6 bases). CDR1 MNHEY and CDR2 SVGAGI come from the germline V gene. The CDR3 runs to 15 residues. The V gene lost 3 bases and the J gene lost 6 bases, with 16 bases spanning the gap.

This rearrangement joins TRBV7-9 to TRBJ1-4, with D possibly being TRBD1 (6 bases). Per the germline V gene, CDR1 is SEHNR and CDR2 is FQNEAQ (reference sequence). Trimming cost V 3 bases and J 7 bases, with 15 bases left between them. The CDR3 is 15 residues long. The DNA of the CDR3 is TGTGCCAGCAGCTTGAGGGGGGGTATAGGTGAAAAACTGTTTTTT. Translated, it gives CASSLRGGIGEKLFF. The complete variable domain, with remaining parts taken from reference TRBV7-9 and TRBJ1-4, reads DTGVSQNPRHKITKRGQNVTFRCDPISEHNRLYWYRQTLGQGPEFLTYFQNEAQLEKSRLLSDRFSAERPKGSFSTLEIQRTEQGDSAMYLCASSLRGGIGEKLFFGSGTQLSVL.

The CDR3 is CASSQDQPQHF. CDR3 nucleotides: TGTGCCAGCAGCCAAGATCAGCCCCAGCATTTT. V usage is TRBV28 and J usage is TRBJ1-5, with unresolved D. This CDR3 comprises 11 residues. Germline loops: CDR1 MDHEN, CDR2 SYDVKM. Trimming pared 6 bases from V and 5 bases from J, leaving 5 bases between. The complete variable domain, with remaining parts taken from reference TRBV28 and TRBJ1-5, reads DVKVTQSSRYLVKRTGEKVFLECVQDMDHENMFWYRQDPGLGLRLIYFSYDVKMKEKGDIPEGYSVSREKKERFSLILESASTNQTSMYLCASSQDQPQHFGDGTRLSIL.

This clone appeared once. V gene TRBV18 combines with J gene TRBJ2-1; 8 bases line up with TRBD1. This CDR3 region has 14 residues. From germline, CDR1 is KGHSH and CDR2 LQKENI. Trimming removed 3 bases from V and 8 bases from J; junction bases left unmatched: 6. This CDR3 is CASSPDRALHEQFF. Here the CDR3 DNA reads TGTGCCAGCTCACCGGACAGGGCGCTACATGAGCAGTTCTTC.

The chain recombines TRBV4-1 with TRBJ1-3; D perhaps matches TRBD1 (6 bases). The V end lost 0 bases, the J end lost 7 bases, and 16 bases lay between the germline ends. The CDR3 covers 16 residues. Germline CDR1 MGHRA, CDR2 YSYEKL. Here the CDR3 DNA reads TGCGCCAGCAGCCAAGAAAACAGGGTACGGCGGAACACCATATATTTT. Translating gives CASSQENRVRRNTIYF.

V is TRBV27 and J is TRBJ1-5; D is ambiguous. The CDR3 consists of 15 residues. Trimming cost V 4 bases and J 0 bases, with 10 bases left between them. Germline assignment: CDR1 MNHEY and CDR2 SMNVEV (reference sequence). The CDR3 region has the DNA TGTGCCAGCAGTTACGATCTTTATAGCAATCAGCCCCAGCATTTT. Amino acids: CASSYDLYSNQPQHF.

The genes are TRBV19 and TRBJ2-5; the D gene is possibly TRBD2 (5 bases). Deletions cut 7 bases from V and 4 bases from J, with 13 bases between. Per the germline V gene, CDR1 is LNHDA and CDR2 is SQIVND (reference sequence). The CDR3 loop spans 13 amino acids. The CDR3 loop reads CASKFSAGETQYF. The CDR3 nucleotides are TGTGCCAGTAAATTCTCGGCGGGAGAGACCCAGTACTTC.

The rearrangement joins TRBV7-8 to TRBJ2-1, with D tentatively TRBD2 (5 bases). V was shortened by 5 bases and J by 12 bases, with 11 bases between the two germline ends. The CDR3 contains 11 residues. CDR1 and CDR2 (germline): SGHVS, FQNEAQ. CDR3: CASSRGLGQFF. DNA for the CDR3: TGTGCCAGCAGCCGAGGGCTGGGGCAGTTCTTC.

This clone appeared a few times. V gene TRBV7-9 combines with J gene TRBJ2-2, with D uncertain. CDR3 length: 13 residues. Trimming removed 6 bases from V and 7 bases from J, with 12 bases in between. The germline CDR1 and CDR2 sequences are SEHNR and FQNEAQ (reference sequence). CDR3 coding DNA: TGTGCCAGCAGTTTATACGGGTTCGGGGAGCTGTTTTTT. Residues: CASSLYGFGELFF.

V is TRBV7-8 and J is TRBJ2-7, with no clear D. V gave up 2 bases and J gave up 7 bases, with 12 bases separating them. CDR3 length: 13 residues. From germline, CDR1 is SGHVS and CDR2 FQNEAQ. CDR3 nucleotides: TGTGCCAGCAGCTTAAGGGATCGTCGAGAGCAGTACTTC. Residues: CASSLRDRREQYF.

The chain recombines TRBV19 with TRBJ1-5, with TRBD1 matching 9 bases. The length of the CDR3 is 16 residues. Unmatched junction bases numbered 7, after V lost 2 bases and J lost 5 bases. Germline CDR1 reads LNHDA; CDR2 reads SQIVND (reference sequence). CDR3 amino acids: CASSITGGGGHQPQHF. For the CDR3, the DNA is TGTGCCAGTAGTATAACAGGGGGCGGGGGTCATCAGCCCCAGCATTTT.

This clone was detected only once. The V call is TRBV6-5, the J call TRBJ1-2; 10 bases fit TRBD1. In germline, CDR1 is MNHEY, CDR2 SVGAGI. The CDR3 runs 15 residues. With V trimmed by 4 bases and J by 5 bases, 7 bases remained unmatched. CDR3 DNA: TGTGCCAGCAGTTCCGCCGGGACAGGGGTGTATGGCTACACCTTC. Its translation is CASSSAGTGVYGYTF.

The chain joins TRBV2 to TRBJ2-7; 9 nucleotides align to TRBD2. The CDR3 spans 14 residues. The trim removed 6 bases at V and 2 bases at J, leaving 5 bases unmatched. Per the germline V gene, CDR1 is SNHLY and CDR2 is FYNNEI. The CDR3 bases are TGTGCCAGCAGGCCGACTAGCGGTACCTACGAGCAGTACTTC. Encoded protein: CASRPTSGTYEQYF. Variable domain in full (rest from reference TRBV2 and TRBJ2-7): EPEVTQTPSHQVTQMGQEVILRCVPISNHLYFYWYRQILGQKVEFLVSFYNNEISEKSEIFDDQFSVERPDGSNFTLKIRSTKLEDSAMYFCASRPTSGTYEQYFGPGTRLTVT.

This CDR3 reads CASSLTGANVLTF. The CDR3 region has the DNA TGTGCCAGTAGCCTCACTGGGGCCAACGTCCTGACTTTC. The rearrangement links TRBV19 to TRBJ2-6; D call uncertain. Germline-derived CDR1 and CDR2 are LNHDA and SQIVND (reference sequence). V dropped 6 bases and J dropped 2 bases, with 5 bases sitting between them. The CDR3 extends over 13 amino acids.

CDR3 nucleotides: TGCGCCAGCAGCTTGGGACCCACGAGGACCGGGGAGCTGTTTTTT. Protein product: CASSLGPTRTGELFF. V is TRBV5-1 and J is TRBJ2-2; no firm D call. Germline V gene lookup returns CDR1 SGHRS and CDR2 YFSETQ. Trimming removed 0 bases from V and 5 bases from J, with 11 bases in between. The CDR3 consists of 15 residues. Combining the CDR3 with reference TRBV5-1 and TRBJ2-2 gives the whole variable domain KAGVTQTPRYLIKTRGQQVTLSCSPISGHRSVSWYQQTPGQGLQFLFEYFSETQRNKGNFPGRFSGRQFSNSRSEMNVSTLELGDSALYLCASSLGPTRTGELFFGEGSRLTVL.

V usage is TRBV30 and J usage is TRBJ1-5; D is undetermined. From germline, CDR1 is GTSNPN and CDR2 SVGIG (reference sequence). The CDR3 loop spans 13 amino acids. V dropped 0 bases and J dropped 7 bases, with 10 bases sitting between them. The chain's CDR3 is CAWSVESGQPQHF. CDR3 bases: TGTGCCTGGAGTGTAGAATCGGGCCAGCCCCAGCATTTT.

This clone has just one count. The V and J genes are TRBV19 and TRBJ1-2, with D tentatively TRBD1 (6 bases). Germline values: CDR1 LNHDA, CDR2 SQIVND (reference sequence). The CDR3 runs to 15 residues. V was shortened by 3 bases and J by 0 bases, with 11 bases between the two germline ends. Written as DNA, the CDR3 is TGTGCCAGTAGTATGGCAGGGGCTACTAACTATGGCTACACCTTC. Translating gives CASSMAGATNYGYTF.

The chain recombines TRBV5-1 with TRBJ1-1; possibly TRBD1 for D (6 bases). This CDR3 region has 13 residues. Germline V gene sequence: CDR1 SGHRS, CDR2 YFSETQ. With 4 bases removed from V and 7 bases from J, the gap between germline ends came to 14 bases. The CDR3 nucleotides read TGCGCCAGCAGCCCTGGGGGACACCTTGAAGCTTTCTTT. Protein product: CASSPGGHLEAFF.

The chain has TRBV12-5 and TRBJ2-1; D could derive from TRBD1 or TRBD2 (5 bases each). The germline gives CDR1 LGHNT, CDR2 FRNRAP. CDR3 length equals 16 residues. Trimming stripped 6 bases from V and 2 bases from J, with 17 bases between. CDR3 protein: CASGPPDGGPYNEQFF. The CDR3 DNA sequence: TGTGCTAGTGGCCCGCCTGATGGGGGACCCTACAATGAGCAGTTCTTC.

V and J are TRBV3-1 (or the pseudogene TRBV3-2) and TRBJ2-7, with D maybe TRBD2 (5 bases). Germline loops: CDR1 LGHDT, CDR2 YNNKEL (reference sequence). The CDR3 consists of 11 residues. V was cut by 1 base and J by 11 bases, with 9 bases left in between. CDR3 amino acids: CASSQGRTEYF. In nucleotides, the CDR3 is TGTGCCAGCAGCCAAGGGCGGACTGAGTACTTC.

The sample holds one count of this clone. This chain joins TRBV12-5 and TRBJ1-3, with D possibly TRBD1 on 5 matching bases. The CDR3 has 15 residues. V lost 1 base and J lost 7, with 14 bases in between. Germline CDR1 is LGHNT and CDR2 is FRNRAP. DNA for the CDR3: TGTGCTAGTGGTTTGGGCAGAGGGGCAGGGAACACCATATATTTT. Its protein product is CASGLGRGAGNTIYF.